The 2 T cell receptor beta chains given below trace back to one sample, sequenced in a study of cytomegalovirus exposure and HLA in healthy donors. Vbeta (60) and Jbeta (13) primers were used in the PCR. Assay: immunoSEQ multiplex PCR; the TCRdb copy retains only in-frame clones and omits some. This sample carries 160,000 or so clones, approximately 72% of them seen once, and the ten largest clones take under 2.5%. The sample was PBMCs. All receptors derive from a human donor in good health.

The gene calls are TRBV2 and TRBJ1-1; possibly TRBD1 for D (5 bases). The CDR3 sequence is 14 residues long. The ends were cut back, 6 bases at V and 4 bases at J, with 15 bases in the middle. CDR1 is SNHLY, CDR2 FYNNEI, per germline. The CDR3 nucleotides read TGTGCCAGCAGCTATAATGGCGGGGGCACTGAAGCTTTCTTT. Amino acid sequence: CASSYNGGGTEAFF. Looking up the rest from reference TRBV2 and TRBJ1-1 gives the full variable domain: EPEVTQTPSHQVTQMGQEVILRCVPISNHLYFYWYRQILGQKVEFLVSFYNNEISEKSEIFDDQFSVERPDGSNFTLKIRSTKLEDSAMYFCASSYNGGGTEAFFGQGTRLTVV.

This clone occurred a few times. The J gene is TRBJ2-1, the V gene TRBV5-6, with 10 bases aligning to TRBD2. Germline loops: CDR1 SGHDT, CDR2 YYEEEE. V shed 4 bases and J 9 bases; nucleotides not matched to a gene: 4. This CDR3 has 13 residues. The CDR3, as DNA: TGTGCCAGCAGCCTAGCGGGGGTGGTTGAGCAGTTCTTC. The encoded protein is CASSLAGVVEQFF.